This passage covers 5 T cell receptor beta chains from one sample sequenced in a study of cytomegalovirus exposure and HLA in healthy donors. Researchers ran the PCR with 60 Vbeta and 13 Jbeta primers. Some clones are missing from TCRdb's copy, which holds only in-frame ones; the method was immunoSEQ multiplex PCR. The data hold 120,000 or so clones, with around three quarters observed a single time. Sequencing used PBMCs. Receptors originate from a male donor in good health and CMV-seronegative.

The chain joins TRBV7-6 to TRBJ2-3, with D possibly matching TRBD1 (6 bases). V lost 5 bases and J lost 9, with 15 bases in between. Germline V gene lookup returns CDR1 SGHVS and CDR2 FNYEAQ. The CDR3 runs 13 residues. CDR3 coding DNA: TGTGCCAGCAGCGGTTACCGGGACAAAACGCAGTATTTT. It is translated as CASSGYRDKTQYF. The full variable domain, in which reference TRBV7-6 and TRBJ2-3 provide the parts outside the CDR3, is GAGVSQSPRYKVTKRGQDVALRCDPISGHVSLYWYRQALGQGPEFLTYFNYEAQQDKSGLPNDRFSAERPEGSISTLTIQRTEQRDSAMYRCASSGYRDKTQYFGPGTRLTVL.

This chain connects TRBV19 to TRBJ1-3; the D is unclear. V lost 4 bases and J lost 0, with 10 bases in between. Germline assignment: CDR1 LNHDA and CDR2 SQIVND (reference sequence). This CDR3 is built from 15 residues. CDR3 in amino acids: CASSTLGNSGNTIYF. The CDR3 bases are TGTGCCAGTAGTACCCTCGGGAACTCTGGAAACACCATATATTTT.

The table lists this clone with a count of one. V is TRBV4-2 and J is TRBJ1-1, with 12 bases matching TRBD1. The CDR3 contains 18 residues. Germline V CDR1 and CDR2: LGHNA, YNFKEQ. After removal of 2 bases from V and 1 base from J, the junction contained 8 bases not matched to a gene. CDR3 nucleotides: TGTGCCAGCAGCCAAATGGGGACAGGGGGCTTTGAGAACACTGAAGCTTTCTTT. Translated: CASSQMGTGGFENTEAFF.

As regards this clone: The junction does not match germline at one end; this may be a read error. Written as DNA, the CDR3 is TGTGCCAGCAGCTTTCGACAGGGGGCCCAAGAGGCCCAGTACTTC. Its translation is CASSFRQGAQEAQYF. The rearrangement joins TRBV7-3 to TRBJ2-5; 10 bases align to TRBD1. CDR1 and CDR2 from the germline V gene are SGHTA and FQGTGA. The CDR3 totals 15 residues. The whole variable domain, remainder taken from reference TRBV7-3 and TRBJ2-5, is GAGVSQTPSNKVTEKGKYVELRCDPISGHTALYWYRQSLGQGPEFLIYFQGTGAADDSGLPNDRFFAVRPEGSVSTLKIQRTERGDSAVYLCASSFRQGAQEAQYFGPGTRLLVL.

The genes are TRBV14 and TRBJ2-2; no reliable D call. CDR3 size: 15 residues. Germline-derived CDR1 and CDR2 are SGHDN and FVKESK. The V and J ends lost 1 base and 3 bases respectively, with 9 bases between them. The CDR3 here is CASSQAGWDTGELFF. Written as DNA, the CDR3 is TGTGCCAGCAGCCAAGCCGGGTGGGACACCGGGGAGCTGTTTTTT.